These T cell receptor beta chains were read from a single sample in a study of blood T cells in healthy people across ages. TCRdb ran MiXCR on the 5' RACE reads and lists one entry per CDR3 protein. Of more than 1 million distinct CDR3 sequences detected, 40% to 45% appear once; the ten largest clones hold 15% to 20%. Sequencing input: blood. The receptors originated from a woman aged 60-75 years in good health. Each CDR3 is given with its conserved first and last residue.

>TRBJ2-5|TRBV27
CASSPWTSGARWTQYF
>TRBJ2-7|TRBV30
CAWAQSSYEQYF
>TRBJ1-1|TRBV10-3
CAISQNTEAFF
>TRBJ2-2|TRBV12-3/TRBV12-4
CASSSGGSGPGELFF
>TRBJ1-4|TRBV29-1
CSVESLTGRELFF
>TRBJ1-6|TRBV12-3/TRBV12-4
CASSLADRDGSPLHF
>TRBJ2-1|TRBV21-1
CASSSSGCNEQFF
>TRBJ2-7|TRBV12-3/TRBV12-4
CASSPGVGATYEQYF
>TRBJ1-3|TRBV28
CASSPATVGNTIYF
>TRBJ2-1|TRBV4-2
CASSQATILAGVNSNEQFF
>TRBJ2-1|TRBV20-1
CSATPGYEQFF
>TRBJ2-5|TRBV6-6
CASGLPGVGETQYF
>TRBJ2-7|TRBV5-1
CASSVAGNYEQYF
>TRBJ2-1|TRBV12-5
CASGPRSYNEQFF
>TRBJ2-3|TRBV24-1
CATSDLNERDLRDTQYF
>TRBJ2-1|TRBV25-1
CASSEVGVLNEQFF
>TRBJ2-1|TRBV15
CATRGDTQNNEQFF
>TRBJ2-1|TRBV20-1
CSAREPGLADNEQFF
>TRBJ2-1|TRBV4-1
CASSPRGEGYNEQFF
>TRBJ2-5|TRBV20-1
CSASPTWTGLSETQYF
>TRBJ2-5|TRBV7-9
CASSSPWTEETQYF
>TRBJ2-7|TRBV12-5
CASGPGLADHNEQYF
>TRBJ2-1|TRBV20-1
CSARVASGQNLYNEQFF
>TRBJ1-1|TRBV10-3
CAISEVLDAEAFF
>TRBJ2-7|TRBV3-1
CASSQSGRGNEQYF
>TRBJ2-3|TRBV4-1
CASSQVAGETDTQYF
>TRBJ2-4|TRBV20-1
CSAIDRVKNIQYF
>TRBJ2-6|TRBV15
CATSRVGGGSGANVLTF
>TRBJ2-5|TRBV7-9
CASSEAGLAGVGEQYF
>TRBJ2-1|TRBV12-3/TRBV12-4
CASSWTLGEMFF
>TRBJ2-3|TRBV7-6
CASRHLAGVRGTDTQYF
>TRBJ1-4|TRBV28
CASSSWREGLSNEKLFF
>-|TRBV2
CASSGDRLGDSYEQYF
>TRBJ2-3|TRBV4-1
CASSQALTSGRINTQYF
>TRBJ2-7|TRBV2
CASLTGFEEQYF
>TRBJ2-1|TRBV7-2
CASSLADLISGIYNEQFF
>TRBJ2-3|TRBV14
CASSQEPGWEPDTQYF
>TRBJ1-1|TRBV20-1
CSASQQGQVYTEAFF
>TRBJ1-2|TRBV3-1
CASSQDRGVDNYGYTF
>TRBJ1-2|TRBV12-3/TRBV12-4
CASSLGPAGYTF
>TRBJ2-1|TRBV15
CATSREPSQTSGSLDEQFF
>TRBJ2-1|TRBV7-3
CASSSQGLAGHNEQFF
>TRBJ1-1|TRBV7-6
CASSLEDRGGLGTEAFF
>TRBJ2-5|TRBV20-1
CSAGEGQGRGETQYF
>TRBJ1-2|TRBV20-1
CSARDSGRAAILNYGYTF
>TRBJ1-2|TRBV27
CASSLLGRVGGYTF
>TRBJ2-3|TRBV27
CASSSSGRDTQYF